These 10 T cell receptor beta chains came from one sample sequenced in a study of cytomegalovirus exposure and HLA in healthy donors. The PCR employed 60 Vbeta primers together with 13 Jbeta primers. TCRdb's copy holds only in-frame clones and misses some; the assay was immunoSEQ multiplex PCR. The sample includes over 65,000 clones, approximately 79% of them seen just once. The sample was PBMCs. Every receptor here comes from a human donor in good health.

V gene TRBV27 combines with J gene TRBJ2-1, with 11 bases fitting TRBD2. V was clipped by 6 bases and J by 2 bases; unmatched bases: 3. Germline lookup yields CDR1 MNHEY and CDR2 SMNVEV (reference sequence). The length of the CDR3 is 15 residues. The CDR3 reads CASSLGLAAYNEQFF. The CDR3 DNA is TGTGCCAGCAGCCTGGGACTAGCGGCCTACAATGAGCAGTTCTTC.

The chain recombines TRBV7-9 with TRBJ2-7; D uncertain. The CDR3 totals 14 residues. Germline values: CDR1 SEHNR, CDR2 FQNEAQ (reference sequence). The ends were cut back, 2 bases at V and 2 bases at J, with 10 bases in the middle. The CDR3 spells CASSLSSVPYEQYF. The DNA of the CDR3 is TGTGCCAGCAGCTTAAGTTCGGTGCCCTACGAGCAGTACTTC.

This rearrangement joins TRBV5-6 to TRBJ2-7, with D possibly matching TRBD2 (5 bases). This CDR3 is built from 13 residues. V shed 1 base and J shed 7 bases, with 12 bases lying between them. Germline CDR1 and CDR2: SGHDT and YYEEEE. In nucleotides, the CDR3 is TGTGCCAGCAGCTTGTTCAGGTCGGGGGAGCAGTACTTC. Encoded protein: CASSLFRSGEQYF.

This clone was found a few times. This chain links TRBV7-8 with TRBJ2-2; unclear D gene. Germline CDR1 SGHVS, CDR2 FQNEAQ. This CDR3 is 17 amino acids long. The germline V and J ends were trimmed by 0 bases and 0 bases, with 11 bases remaining between them. The CDR3 loop is CASSLAGDTANTGELFF. Written as DNA, the CDR3 is TGTGCCAGCAGCTTAGCGGGTGACACGGCGAACACCGGGGAGCTGTTTTTT.

The chain joins TRBV5-1 to TRBJ1-1, with D possibly TRBD1 on 5 matching bases. V was trimmed by 0 bases and J by 6 bases, leaving 15 bases between them. Germline assignment: CDR1 SGHRS and CDR2 YFSETQ. CDR3 length: 15 amino acids. CDR3 DNA: TGCGCCAGCAGCTTGGCCGGGCAGGGAAGAGCTGAAGCTTTCTTT. Translation: CASSLAGQGRAEAFF.

Remarks on this clone: The identical CDR3 is also encoded by other nucleotide sequences in the sample. The chain couples TRBV18 to TRBJ2-1; 7 nucleotides align to TRBD1. The CDR3 sequence is 14 residues long. V lost 6 bases and J lost 2; bases outside the gene matches: 4. CDR1 KGHSH and CDR2 LQKENI come from the germline V gene. CDR3 DNA sequence: TGTGCCAGCTCTCCCGGGACAGCCTACAATGAGCAGTTCTTC. This gives the protein CASSPGTAYNEQFF.

The V gene is TRBV9, the J gene TRBJ1-1; the match to TRBD1 covers 7 bases. This CDR3 region has 15 residues. J lost 7 bases, V lost 0 bases, and 9 bases had no gene match. Germline values: CDR1 SGDLS, CDR2 YYNGEE. CDR3 DNA sequence: TGTGCCAGCAGCGTAGGAGGGACAGAAGACATTGAAGCTTTCTTT. Residues: CASSVGGTEDIEAFF.

Written as DNA, the CDR3 is TGTGCCAGCAGTTACCGCAAGGGAGACACCATATATTTT. This encodes CASSYRKGDTIYF. V gene TRBV6-5 combines with J gene TRBJ1-3; D not certain. CDR3 length: 13 amino acids. CDR1 is MNHEY and CDR2 is SVGAGI in the germline V gene. V shed 2 bases and J shed 8 bases, with 10 bases lying between them.

The V call is TRBV5-4, the J call TRBJ2-5; 7 bases map to TRBD2. CDR1 and CDR2 from the germline V gene are SGHNT and YYREEE (reference sequence). V dropped 4 bases and J dropped 5; count of bases not matched to a gene: 11. This CDR3 has 15 amino acids. CDR3 nucleotide sequence: TGTGCCAGCAGCCTAGCGGTGAGGGGCGGGGAGACCCAGTACTTC. This sequence encodes CASSLAVRGGETQYF.

CDR3 bases: TGTGCCAGCAGCTTAAGGGGCAGGGGGCCCGACGAGCAGTACTTC. Its protein is CASSLRGRGPDEQYF. The J gene is TRBJ2-5, the V gene TRBV7-9; 8 positions match TRBD1. The J call may not be correct, given that the DNA end is closer to TRBJ2-7. Germline V gene sequence: CDR1 SEHNR, CDR2 FQNEAQ (reference sequence). This CDR3 has 15 amino acids.